A selection of T cell receptor beta chains follows, all from one sample in a study of blood T cells in healthy people across ages. TCRdb re-called the 5' RACE reads with MiXCR, one entry per CDR3 protein. The sample shows about 1.6 million distinct CDR3 sequences, 30% to 40% of them seen only once. The sample consisted of blood. The receptors were sampled from a woman aged 25 to 39 in good health. Both conserved end residues are part of each CDR3. A D gene is named only where the DNA matches it firmly. Some rows mark clone size as missing; the rest say once, few, many or name a class of expanded clone.

many	TRBJ2-7	TRBV5-5	TRBD2	CASSYGLAGEQYF	TGTGCCAGCAGCTACGGACTAGCGGGTGAGCAGTACTTC
few	TRBJ2-5	TRBV18	-	CASSPPPANAQETQYF	TGTGCCAGCTCACCACCGCCCGCGAACGCCCAAGAGACCCAGTACTTC
-	TRBJ2-1	TRBV2	-	CASSGGPGYEQFF	TGTGCCAGCAGTGGGGGCCCGGGCTATGAGCAGTTCTTC
few	TRBJ2-7	TRBV14	-	CASSQDLGALYEQYF	TGTGCCAGCAGCCAAGACCTAGGAGCCCTCTACGAGCAGTACTTC
-	TRBJ2-3	TRBV6-1	-	CASSGGAGIRGDTQYF	TGTGCCAGCAGTGGTGGGGCAGGAATAAGGGGAGATACGCAGTATTTT
-	TRBJ1-2	TRBV7-9	TRBD1	CASSWTGWNGYTF	TGTGCCAGCAGCTGGACAGGGTGGAATGGCTACACCTTC
few	TRBJ2-1	TRBV10-3	-	CAIGTSYNEQFF	TGTGCCATCGGGACCAGTTACAATGAGCAGTTCTTC
-	TRBJ2-3	TRBV4-1	-	CASSQGERYADTQYF	TGCGCCAGCAGCCAAGGGGAGCGGTACGCAGATACGCAGTATTTT
-	TRBJ2-2	TRBV24-1	TRBD1	CATSDLQGQGPYSNTGELFF	TGTGCCACCAGTGATTTGCAGGGACAGGGGCCATATTCAAACACCGGGGAGCTGTTTTTT
-	TRBJ2-5	TRBV5-4	TRBD1	CASSPRTGRRQETQYF	TGTGCCAGCAGCCCCAGGACAGGGAGGCGTCAAGAGACCCAGTACTTC
-	TRBJ2-7	TRBV5-1	-	CASRGAGNEQYF	TGCGCCAGCAGAGGAGCTGGGAACGAGCAGTACTTC